Here is one T cell receptor beta chain with its context. This entry comes from a study of shared clonotypes between healthy human individuals. Measured with immunoSEQ multiplex PCR; TCRdb has only the in-frame clones, and not every one. The data show a few million clones, 85% to 95% seen once. This TCR was sampled from a man aged 18 to 29 in good health. The sample comprised naive CD4+ T cells sorted from blood. As to subset: CD45RA+ positively selected.

CDR3 sequence (DNA): TGTGCCAGCAGCCAAGGGCAGGGAGGGTCTGGCGAGCAGTACTTC. Translation: CASSQGQGGSGEQYF. The gene calls are TRBV11-2 and TRBJ2-7, with 7 bases matching TRBD2. This CDR3 is 15 amino acids long. The germline V gene has CDR1 SGHAT and CDR2 FQNNGV. J lost 6 bases, V lost 5 bases, and 13 bases had no gene match.